This record covers a single T cell receptor (beta chain). Antigen specificity is unknown. This entry comes from a study of T cells in Graves' hyperthyroidism and ophthalmopathy. Disease lasting under 3 months, a NOSPECS grade of at least 4, and a Clinical Activity Score of at least 3 were features of the ophthalmopathy patients. Patients were excluded because of uncontrolled infection, other autoimmune disease, pregnancy or lactation. TCR beta CDR3 sequences were amplified from RNA transcripts. An initial round of RT-PCR targeting the TCR CDR3 relied on the HTBI primer set. MiXCR, applied by TCRdb to the multiplex PCR reads, yields one record per CDR3 protein. In the table there are 250,000 to 300,000 distinct CDR3 sequences, roughly 20% of which are singletons. Trimming cost V 0 bases and J 6 bases, with 10 bases left between them. CDR1 is MNHNY, CDR2 SVGAGI, per germline (reference sequence). The CDR3 contains 14 residues.

Overall study results and limits: In simple terms, a model built on 13 V-J features told ophthalmopathy apart from stable hyperthyroidism. Model output signaled ophthalmopathy a median approximately 6 months ahead of onset.

Sequenced sample: blood. The sequence came from a man aged 45 to 65 with Graves' ophthalmopathy. The chain links TRBV6-6 to TRBJ2-3, with a tentative D call TRBD2 (5 bases). CDR3 protein: CASSYSGVFDTQYF. The CDR3 bases are TGTGCCAGCAGTTACTCCGGGGTGTTCGATACGCAGTATTTT.